This T cell receptor (beta chain) was identified in a study of T cells in women clearing cervical HPV infection. Study overall: Donors had HPV16-related CIN3 or worse; 2 had invasive cancer.

Data came from immunoSEQ multiplex PCR; TCRdb stores just in-frame clones and leaves some out. The table lists 20,000 to 25,000 clones. The material sequenced was blood buffy coat. This clonotype was sampled from a woman between 18 and 69 years old with a cervical HPV16 infection that either progressed to CIN3+ or cleared (not recorded which).

The part of the CDR3 DNA that was read is TGCGCCAGCAGCTCCCGACCCCTGGACGGGGAGAGCTCCTACAATGAG. It is translated as CASSSRPLDGESSYNE. The whole CDR3 reads CASSSRPLDGESSYNEQFF. The chain is built from TRBV5-1 and TRBJ2-1; D is perhaps TRBD2 (5 bases). The CDR3 extends 3 residues past the end of the read, so its final part is completed from the germline J gene. The CDR3 length is 19 residues. CDR1 and CDR2 (germline): SGHRS, YFSETQ. V was shortened by 3 bases and J by 0 bases, with 22 bases between the two germline ends.